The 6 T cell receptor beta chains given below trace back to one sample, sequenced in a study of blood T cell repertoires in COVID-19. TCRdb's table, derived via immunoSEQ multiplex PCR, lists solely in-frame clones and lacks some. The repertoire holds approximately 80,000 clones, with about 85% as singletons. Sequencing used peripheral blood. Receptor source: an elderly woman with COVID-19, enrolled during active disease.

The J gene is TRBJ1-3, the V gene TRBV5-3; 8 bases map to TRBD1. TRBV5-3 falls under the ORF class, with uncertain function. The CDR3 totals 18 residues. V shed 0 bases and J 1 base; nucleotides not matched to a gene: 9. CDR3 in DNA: TGTGCCAGAAGCTTGGCTCAGCGACAGGGGAGGTCTGGAAACACCATATATTTT. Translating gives CARSLAQRQGRSGNTIYF.

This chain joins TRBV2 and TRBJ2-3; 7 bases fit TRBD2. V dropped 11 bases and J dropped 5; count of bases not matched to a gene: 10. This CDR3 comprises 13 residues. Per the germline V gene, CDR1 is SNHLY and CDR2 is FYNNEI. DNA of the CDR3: TGTGCCCAGAGAGGGTTAGCGGGAGATACGCAGTATTTT. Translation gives CAQRGLAGDTQYF. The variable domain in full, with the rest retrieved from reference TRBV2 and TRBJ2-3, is EPEVTQTPSHQVTQMGQEVILRCVPISNHLYFYWYRQILGQKVEFLVSFYNNEISEKSEIFDDQFSVERPDGSNFTLKIRSTKLEDSAMYFCAQRGLAGDTQYFGPGTRLTVL.

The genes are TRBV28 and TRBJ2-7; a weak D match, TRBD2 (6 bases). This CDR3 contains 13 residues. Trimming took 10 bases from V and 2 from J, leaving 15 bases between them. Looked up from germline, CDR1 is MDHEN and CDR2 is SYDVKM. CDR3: CATSGDAPYEQYF. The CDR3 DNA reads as TGTGCCACCTCGGGAGATGCCCCCTACGAGCAGTACTTC.

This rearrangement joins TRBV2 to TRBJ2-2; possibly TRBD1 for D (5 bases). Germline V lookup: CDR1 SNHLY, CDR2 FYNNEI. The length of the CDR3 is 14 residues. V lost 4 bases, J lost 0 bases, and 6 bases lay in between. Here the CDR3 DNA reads TGTGCCAGCAGTGCCAGGGCGAACACCGGGGAGCTGTTTTTT. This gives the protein CASSARANTGELFF.

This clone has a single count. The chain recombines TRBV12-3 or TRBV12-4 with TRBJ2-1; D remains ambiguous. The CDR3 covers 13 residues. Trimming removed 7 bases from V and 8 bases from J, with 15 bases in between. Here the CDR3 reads CASTSNSPHEQFF. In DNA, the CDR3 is TGTGCCAGCACCTCTAATAGTCCGCATGAGCAGTTCTTC.

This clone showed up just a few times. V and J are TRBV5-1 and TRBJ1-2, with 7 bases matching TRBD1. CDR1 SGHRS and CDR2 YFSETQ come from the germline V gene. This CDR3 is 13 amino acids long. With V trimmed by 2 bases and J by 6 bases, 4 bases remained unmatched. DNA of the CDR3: TGCGCCAGCAGCTTAGGGACAGAAGATGGCTACACCTTC. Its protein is CASSLGTEDGYTF.